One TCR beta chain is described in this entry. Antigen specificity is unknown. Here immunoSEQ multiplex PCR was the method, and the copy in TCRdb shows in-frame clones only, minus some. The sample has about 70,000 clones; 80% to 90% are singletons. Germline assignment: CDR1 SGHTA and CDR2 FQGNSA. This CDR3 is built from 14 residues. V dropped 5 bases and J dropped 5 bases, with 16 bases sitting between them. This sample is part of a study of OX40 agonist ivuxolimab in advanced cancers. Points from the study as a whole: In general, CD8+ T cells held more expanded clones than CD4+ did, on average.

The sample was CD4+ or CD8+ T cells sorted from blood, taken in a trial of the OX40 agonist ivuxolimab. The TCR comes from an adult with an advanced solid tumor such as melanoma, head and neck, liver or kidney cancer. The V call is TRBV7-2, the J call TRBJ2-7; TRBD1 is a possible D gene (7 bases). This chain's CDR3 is CASSQGRTGNEQYF. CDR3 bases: TGTGCCAGCAGCCAGGGGAGGACAGGAAACGAGCAGTACTTC.